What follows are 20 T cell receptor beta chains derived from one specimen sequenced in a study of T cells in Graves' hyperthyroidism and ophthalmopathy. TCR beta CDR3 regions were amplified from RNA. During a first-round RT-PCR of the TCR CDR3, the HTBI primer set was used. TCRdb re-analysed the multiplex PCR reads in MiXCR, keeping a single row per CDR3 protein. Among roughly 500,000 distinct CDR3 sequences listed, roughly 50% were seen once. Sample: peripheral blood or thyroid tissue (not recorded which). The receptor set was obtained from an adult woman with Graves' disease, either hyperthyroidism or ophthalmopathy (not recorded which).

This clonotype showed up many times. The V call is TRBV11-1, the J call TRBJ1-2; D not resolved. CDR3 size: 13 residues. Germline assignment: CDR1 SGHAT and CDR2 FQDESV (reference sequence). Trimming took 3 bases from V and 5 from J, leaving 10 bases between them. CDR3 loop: CASSFGSGYGYTF. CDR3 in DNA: TGTGCCAGCAGCTTTGGCAGTGGGTATGGCTACACCTTC.

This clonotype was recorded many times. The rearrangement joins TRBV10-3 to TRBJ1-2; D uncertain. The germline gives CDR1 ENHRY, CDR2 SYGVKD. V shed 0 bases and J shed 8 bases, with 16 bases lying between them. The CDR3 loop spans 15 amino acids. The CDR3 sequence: CAISESIGRLRGYTF. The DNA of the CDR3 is TGTGCCATCAGTGAGTCGATTGGGCGCCTCCGGGGCTACACCTTC.

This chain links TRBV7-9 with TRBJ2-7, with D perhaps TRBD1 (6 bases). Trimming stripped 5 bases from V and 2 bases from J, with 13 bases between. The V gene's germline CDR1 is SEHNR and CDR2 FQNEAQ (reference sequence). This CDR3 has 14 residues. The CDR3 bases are TGTGCCAGCAGCCCCCGGGACAACCCCTACGAGCAGTACTTC. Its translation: CASSPRDNPYEQYF.

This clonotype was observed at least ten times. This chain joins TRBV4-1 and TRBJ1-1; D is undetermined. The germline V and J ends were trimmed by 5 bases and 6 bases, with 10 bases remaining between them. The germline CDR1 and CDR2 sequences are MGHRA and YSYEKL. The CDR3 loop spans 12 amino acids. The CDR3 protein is CASSDGGPEAFF. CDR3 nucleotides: TGCGCCAGCAGCGACGGAGGGCCTGAAGCTTTCTTT.

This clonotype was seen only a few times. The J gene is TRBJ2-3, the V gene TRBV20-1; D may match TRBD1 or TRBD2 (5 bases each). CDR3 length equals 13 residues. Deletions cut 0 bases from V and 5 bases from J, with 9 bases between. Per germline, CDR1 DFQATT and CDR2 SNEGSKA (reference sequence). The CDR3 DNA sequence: TGCAGTGCTAGAGAGGGACCGCTAGATACGCAGTATTTT. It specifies CSAREGPLDTQYF.

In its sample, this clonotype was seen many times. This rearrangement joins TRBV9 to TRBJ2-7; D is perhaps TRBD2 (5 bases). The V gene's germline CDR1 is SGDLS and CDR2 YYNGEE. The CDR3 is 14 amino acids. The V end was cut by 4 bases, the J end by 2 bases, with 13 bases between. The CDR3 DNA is TGTGCCAGCAGCACCGCGGGTAGTCCCTACGAGCAGTACTTC. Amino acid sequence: CASSTAGSPYEQYF.

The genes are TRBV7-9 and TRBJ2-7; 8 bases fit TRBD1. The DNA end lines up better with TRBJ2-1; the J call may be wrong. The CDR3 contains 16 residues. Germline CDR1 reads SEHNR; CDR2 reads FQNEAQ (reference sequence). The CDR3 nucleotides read TGTGCCAGCAGCTTAGCGAGGACAGGGCGGGTTGGTGAGCAGTTCTTC. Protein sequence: CASSLARTGRVGEQFF.

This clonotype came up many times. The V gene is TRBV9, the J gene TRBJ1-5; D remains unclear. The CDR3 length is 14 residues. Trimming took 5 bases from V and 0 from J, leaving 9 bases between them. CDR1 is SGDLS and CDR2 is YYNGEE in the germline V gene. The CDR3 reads CASSATYSNQPQHF. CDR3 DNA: TGTGCCAGCAGTGCTACTTATAGCAATCAGCCCCAGCATTTT. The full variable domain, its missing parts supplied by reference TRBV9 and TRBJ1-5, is DSGVTQTPKHLITATGQRVTLRCSPRSGDLSVYWYQQSLDQGLQFLIQYYNGEERAKGNILERFSAQQFPDLHSELNLSSLELGDSALYFCASSATYSNQPQHFGDGTRLSIL.

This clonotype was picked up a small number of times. In nucleotides, the CDR3 is TGCGCCAGCAGTTTCAGAATTAGGAGCGGGCGGACCACCTACGAGCAGTACTTC. Amino acids: CASSFRIRSGRTTYEQYF. This chain links TRBV10-2 with TRBJ2-7; weak D call: TRBD2 (6 bases). Germline assignment: CDR1 WSHSY and CDR2 SAAADI. CDR3 length equals 18 residues. Trimming removed 5 bases from V and 2 bases from J, with 25 bases in between.

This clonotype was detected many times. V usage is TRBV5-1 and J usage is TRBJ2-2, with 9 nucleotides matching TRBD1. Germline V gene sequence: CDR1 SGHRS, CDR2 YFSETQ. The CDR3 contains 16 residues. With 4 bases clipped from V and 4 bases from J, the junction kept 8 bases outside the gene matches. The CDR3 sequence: CASSHYRGRVTGELFF. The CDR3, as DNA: TGCGCCAGCAGCCATTACAGGGGGCGCGTCACCGGGGAGCTGTTTTTT.

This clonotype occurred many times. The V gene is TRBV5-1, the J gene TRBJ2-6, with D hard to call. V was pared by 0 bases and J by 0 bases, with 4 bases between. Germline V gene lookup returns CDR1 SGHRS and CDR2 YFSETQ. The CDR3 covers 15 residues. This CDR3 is CASSLGNSGANVLTF. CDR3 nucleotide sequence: TGCGCCAGCAGCTTGGGGAACTCTGGGGCCAACGTCCTGACTTTC.

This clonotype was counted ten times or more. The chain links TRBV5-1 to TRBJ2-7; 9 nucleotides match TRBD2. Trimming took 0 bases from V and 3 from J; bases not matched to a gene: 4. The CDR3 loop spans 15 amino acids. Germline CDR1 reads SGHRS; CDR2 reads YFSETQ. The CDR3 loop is CASSLGRTSDYEQYF. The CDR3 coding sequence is TGCGCCAGCAGCTTGGGGCGGACTAGCGACTACGAGCAGTACTTC. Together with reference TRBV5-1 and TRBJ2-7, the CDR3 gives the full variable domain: KAGVTQTPRYLIKTRGQQVTLSCSPISGHRSVSWYQQTPGQGLQFLFEYFSETQRNKGNFPGRFSGRQFSNSRSEMNVSTLELGDSALYLCASSLGRTSDYEQYFGPGTRLTVT.

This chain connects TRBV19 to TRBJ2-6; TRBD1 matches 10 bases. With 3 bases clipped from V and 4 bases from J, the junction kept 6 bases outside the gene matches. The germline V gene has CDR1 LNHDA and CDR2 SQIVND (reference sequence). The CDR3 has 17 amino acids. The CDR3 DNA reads TGTGCCAGTAGTATTGGGACAGGGGACTCCGGGGCCAACGTCCTGACTTTC. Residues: CASSIGTGDSGANVLTF.

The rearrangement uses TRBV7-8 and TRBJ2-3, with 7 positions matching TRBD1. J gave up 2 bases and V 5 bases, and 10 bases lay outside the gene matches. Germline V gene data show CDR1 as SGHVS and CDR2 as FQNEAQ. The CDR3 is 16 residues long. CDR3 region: CASSPRGGQDTDTQYF. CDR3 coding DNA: TGTGCCAGCAGCCCCCGCGGCGGACAGGACACAGATACGCAGTATTTT.

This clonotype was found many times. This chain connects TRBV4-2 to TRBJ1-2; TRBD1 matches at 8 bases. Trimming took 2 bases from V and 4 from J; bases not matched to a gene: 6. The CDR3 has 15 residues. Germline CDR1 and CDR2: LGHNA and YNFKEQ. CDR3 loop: CASSQTGGATYGYTF. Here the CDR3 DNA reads TGTGCCAGCAGCCAAACAGGGGGAGCGACCTATGGCTACACCTTC.

In DNA form, the CDR3 reads TGTGCCGTAAAACGGGCAGGGATGAACACTGAAGCTTTCTTT. Protein product: CAVKRAGMNTEAFF. The chain joins TRBV19 to TRBJ1-1; a possible D gene is TRBD1 (5 bases). V was clipped by 11 bases and J by 0 bases, with 16 bases between them. The CDR3 sequence is 14 residues long. Germline CDR1 and CDR2: LNHDA and SQIVND (reference sequence).

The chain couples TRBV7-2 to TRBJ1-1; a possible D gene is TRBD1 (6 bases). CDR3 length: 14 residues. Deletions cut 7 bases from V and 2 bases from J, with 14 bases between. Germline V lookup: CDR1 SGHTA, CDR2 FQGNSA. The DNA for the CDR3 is TGTGCCAGCAACCAACGCGGGACAAACACTGAAGCTTTCTTT. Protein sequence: CASNQRGTNTEAFF.

DNA of the CDR3: TGTGCCAGCAGCCCCGCTGCGGGACAGGGCTCCTATAATTCACCCCTCCACTTT. Translating it yields CASSPAAGQGSYNSPLHF. This chain joins TRBV11-2 and TRBJ1-6, with 9 bases that match TRBD1. CDR1 and CDR2 (germline): SGHAT, FQNNGV. V dropped 5 bases and J dropped 0; count of bases not matched to a gene: 8. This CDR3 has 18 amino acids.

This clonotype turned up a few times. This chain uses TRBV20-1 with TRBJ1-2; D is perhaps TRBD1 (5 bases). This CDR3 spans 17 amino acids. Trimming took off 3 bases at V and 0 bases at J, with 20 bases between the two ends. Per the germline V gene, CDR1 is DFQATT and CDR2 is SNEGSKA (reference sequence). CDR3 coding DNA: TGCAGTGCTAGGGGGCGGGGGGGACCAATAGCTAACTATGGCTACACCTTC. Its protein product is CSARGRGGPIANYGYTF.

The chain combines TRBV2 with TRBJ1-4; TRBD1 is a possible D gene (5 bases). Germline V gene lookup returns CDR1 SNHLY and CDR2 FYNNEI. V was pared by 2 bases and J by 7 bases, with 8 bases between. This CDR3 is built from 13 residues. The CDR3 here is CASSEQGGEKLFF. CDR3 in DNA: TGTGCCAGCAGTGAACAGGGAGGTGAAAAACTGTTTTTT.